A single sample is the source of the 14 T cell receptor beta chains below, sequenced in a study of blood T cell repertoires in COVID-19 (dated by TCRdb to 2018 to 2021). Libraries were constructed by the immunoSEQ multiplex PCR assay. TCRdb obtained this table from immuneACCESS and retained in-frame rearrangements with V and J assigned. These tables miss some clones; where compared with another copy, unresolved V genes account for less than half of the shortfall, and the remainder is unexplained. The sample contains some 89,000 clones, 90% of them found a single time. Of the sample, less than 2% is held by the ten largest clones. The specimen sequenced was peripheral blood. Source of these receptors: a man in his 60s with acute or convalescent COVID-19.

J is TRBJ2-7 and V is TRBV6-2 or TRBV6-3, with 12 bases lining up with TRBD1. The CDR3 is 16 residues long. CDR1 and CDR2 (germline): MNHEY, SVGEGT. With 5 bases clipped from V and 3 bases from J, the junction kept 8 bases outside the gene matches. For the CDR3, the DNA is TGTGCCAGCAGTCCCTGGGGACAGGGGGCTAGCTACGAGCAGTACTTC. Translation gives CASSPWGQGASYEQYF.

V usage is TRBV6-6 and J usage is TRBJ1-1; TRBD1 matches 7 bases. V dropped 7 bases and J dropped 4; count of bases not matched to a gene: 9. Germline V gene data show CDR1 as MNHNY and CDR2 as SVGAGI (reference sequence). The CDR3 sequence is 14 residues long. CDR3: CASTREGAGTEAFF. The CDR3 DNA sequence: TGTGCCAGCACTCGGGAGGGGGCAGGCACTGAAGCTTTCTTT.

The chain couples TRBV5-6 to TRBJ2-7; 9 bases line up with TRBD1. The trim removed 2 bases at V and 5 bases at J, leaving 5 bases unmatched. CDR1 and CDR2 (germline): SGHDT, YYEEEE. This CDR3 contains 14 residues. The CDR3 loop is CASSFKDRGHEQYV. CDR3 nucleotide sequence: TGTGCCAGCAGCTTCAAGGACAGGGGCCACGAGCAGTACGTC.

The CDR3 DNA sequence: TGTGCCAGTACCTCCGGGGTTTGGAATCAGCCCCAGCATTTT. Protein product: CASTSGVWNQPQHF. The V gene is TRBV19, the J gene TRBJ1-5; D gene uncertain. The germline V and J ends were trimmed by 7 bases and 4 bases, with 14 bases remaining between them. CDR1 LNHDA and CDR2 SQIVND come from the germline V gene (reference sequence). CDR3 length: 14 amino acids.

As DNA, the CDR3 is TGTGCCACTCTCGAAAGGAGAGGTTTTGGAAATCAGCCCCAGCATTTT. Encoded protein: CATLERRGFGNQPQHF. The J gene is TRBJ1-5, the V gene TRBV19; no clear D. There are 16 residues in the CDR3. Germline CDR1 reads LNHDA; CDR2 reads SQIVND (reference sequence). V lost 10 bases and J lost 4, with 23 bases in between.

The chain joins TRBV9 to TRBJ1-3, with 7 bases matching TRBD1. J was trimmed by 0 bases and V by 2 bases; bases with no gene match: 5. CDR3 length: 16 residues. The germline V gene has CDR1 SGDLS and CDR2 YYNGEE. The CDR3 DNA reads as TGTGCCAGCAGCGTTGGGACAGCACACTCTGGAAACACCATATATTTT. Translation gives CASSVGTAHSGNTIYF.

The gene calls are TRBV10-3 and TRBJ2-7, with 9 positions matching TRBD1. The CDR3 covers 14 residues. The V gene's germline CDR1 is ENHRY and CDR2 SYGVKD. The ends lost 5 bases at V and 3 bases at J; junction bases unmatched: 5. CDR3 DNA: TGTGCCATCAGTCCTCGGGACAGGGACTACGAGCAGTACGTC. This sequence encodes CAISPRDRDYEQYV.

The V and J genes are TRBV30 and TRBJ2-1; 9 nucleotides line up with TRBD1. The CDR3 has 14 amino acids. CDR1 and CDR2 from the germline V gene are GTSNPN and SVGIG (reference sequence). Trimming at V came to 2 bases and at J to 3 bases, leaving 2 bases not matched to a gene. Here the CDR3 reads CAWSSDRGYNEQFF. The CDR3 nucleotides are TGTGCCTGGAGTTCGGACAGGGGCTACAATGAGCAGTTCTTC.

CDR3 coding DNA: TGCAGCGCGCGACAGGGGATTGAAAAACTGTTTTTT. Residues: CSARQGIEKLFF. V is TRBV29-1 and J is TRBJ1-4; 8 bases align to TRBD1. The CDR3 loop spans 12 amino acids. Germline values: CDR1 SQVTM, CDR2 ANQGSEA. The ends lost 7 bases at V and 7 bases at J; junction bases unmatched: 5. Full variable domain (outside the CDR3, taken from reference TRBV29-1 and TRBJ1-4): SAVISQKPSRDICQRGTSLTIQCQVDSQVTMMFWYRQQPGQSLTLIATANQGSEATYESGFVIDKFPISRPNLTFSTLTVSNMSPEDSSIYLCSARQGIEKLFFGSGTQLSVL.

The chain uses TRBV5-6 and TRBJ1-2; TRBD1 matches 7 bases. J was trimmed by 9 bases and V by 4 bases; bases with no gene match: 15. The CDR3 extends over 15 amino acids. The germline V gene encodes CDR1 SGHDT and CDR2 YYEEEE. This chain's CDR3 is CASSPTWGAGGSYTF. The CDR3 nucleotides read TGTGCCAGCAGCCCTACTTGGGGGGCAGGGGGAAGCTACACCTTC.

DNA of the CDR3: TGCGCCAGCAGCTTACTACTCCGGGTTTCACCCCTCCACTTT. This codes for CASSLLLRVSPLHF. The chain has TRBV5-1 and TRBJ1-6, with no clear D. The CDR3 extends over 14 amino acids. Germline V lookup: CDR1 SGHRS, CDR2 YFSETQ. Between the trimmed V and J ends, which lost 2 bases and 9 bases, there was a span of 12 bases.

The rearrangement joins TRBV28 to TRBJ1-2; the D is unclear. V lost 6 bases and J lost 5, with 7 bases in between. CDR1 is MDHEN and CDR2 is SYDVKM in the germline V gene. This CDR3 is built from 11 residues. The CDR3 spells CASSSTYGYTF. CDR3 DNA sequence: TGTGCCAGCAGCTCCACTTATGGCTACACCTTC.

The chain joins TRBV7-2 to TRBJ2-1; 9 bases are shared with TRBD2. CDR3 length: 17 residues. Germline V lookup: CDR1 SGHTA, CDR2 FQGNSA. Trimming removed 5 bases from V and 2 bases from J; junction bases left unmatched: 10. In DNA, the CDR3 is TGTGCCAGCAGCCGGCCCCCAGCGGGGGGAGCCTACAATGAGCAGTTCTTC. Its protein product is CASSRPPAGGAYNEQFF. Based on the CDR3 plus reference TRBV7-2 and TRBJ2-1, the full variable domain is GAGVSQSPSNKVTEKGKDVELRCDPISGHTALYWYRQSLGQGLEFLIYFQGNSAPDKSGLPSDRFSAERTGGSVSTLTIQRTQQEDSAVYLCASSRPPAGGAYNEQFFGPGTRLTVL.

The table lists this clone with a count of one. The chain carries TRBV5-1 and TRBJ2-3; 8 bases fit TRBD2. The CDR3 is 15 residues long. From germline, CDR1 is SGHRS and CDR2 YFSETQ. After removal of 0 bases from V and 4 bases from J, the junction contained 4 bases not matched to a gene. CDR3 DNA: TGCGCCAGCAGCTTGGTTAGCGGGGTCTCAGATACGCAGTATTTT. Translating it yields CASSLVSGVSDTQYF.